This record concerns one T cell receptor (beta chain) sequence. This CDR3 spans 13 amino acids. CDR1 and CDR2 from the germline V gene are LNHDA and SQIVND (reference sequence). Trimming took 3 bases from V and 2 from J, leaving 7 bases between them. This sample stems from a study of T cells in localized non-small cell lung cancer. Here immunoSEQ multiplex PCR was the method, and the copy in TCRdb shows in-frame clones only, minus some. The table records approximately 30,000 clones, 86% of them present only once. Sequenced material: peripheral blood, taken before any cancer treatment. The chain links TRBV19 to TRBJ1-1; D not certain. This clonotype originated in a male donor older than 55 with stage III lung adenocarcinoma. DNA for the CDR3: TGTGCCAGTAGTATTTTCGGAAACACTGAAGCTTTCTTT. Translated: CASSIFGNTEAFF.